Below are 28 T cell receptor beta chains sequenced from a single sample in a study of OX40 agonist ivuxolimab in advanced cancers. Using immunoSEQ multiplex PCR, the repertoire was profiled, and TCRdb retains in-frame clones only, with some absent. The sample holds about 62,000 clones, 85% seen once. The sample consisted of CD4+ or CD8+ T cells sorted from blood, taken in a trial of the OX40 agonist ivuxolimab. Receptors were obtained from an adult with an advanced solid tumor such as melanoma, head and neck, liver or kidney cancer.

V gene TRBV10-3 combines with J gene TRBJ2-5, with 11 nucleotides matching TRBD1. Near its end, the DNA agrees better with TRBJ2-7, so the J call may be wrong. The CDR3 consists of 13 residues. Germline lookup yields CDR1 ENHRY and CDR2 SYGVKD. For the CDR3, the DNA is TGTGCCACCGATAAAGGACAGGGGGCCGAGCAGTACTTC. Residues: CATDKGQGAEQYF.

The table lists this clone with a few counts. The chain links TRBV14 to TRBJ2-1; D may correspond to TRBD1 or TRBD2 (6 bases each). The ends were cut back, 2 bases at V and 13 bases at J, with 18 bases in the middle. Germline CDR1 SGHDN, CDR2 FVKESK. The CDR3 runs to 14 residues. The CDR3 bases are TGTGCCAGCAGCCAATCCTATTGGGGGGCGGAACAGTTCTTC. Translated: CASSQSYWGAEQFF. Full variable domain (missing parts from reference TRBV14 and TRBJ2-1): EAGVTQFPSHSVIEKGQTVTLRCDPISGHDNLYWYRRVMGKEIKFLLHFVKESKQDESGMPNNRFLAERTGGTYSTLKVQPAELEDSGVYFCASSQSYWGAEQFFGPGTRLTVL.

The CDR3 DNA sequence: TGTGCCAGCAGTGAACAGGCTTTCTACGAGCAGTACTTC. Translation gives CASSEQAFYEQYF. The chain carries TRBV2 and TRBJ2-7; the D is unclear. The CDR3 has 13 residues. Germline values: CDR1 SNHLY, CDR2 FYNNEI. V gave up 2 bases and J gave up 3 bases, with 8 bases separating them.

The chain is built from TRBV7-9 and TRBJ2-1; D is perhaps TRBD1 (5 bases). The CDR3 contains 14 residues. Germline loops: CDR1 SEHNR, CDR2 FQNEAQ (reference sequence). Trimming cost V 6 bases and J 3 bases, with 12 bases left between them. CDR3 in DNA: TGTGCCAGCAGGGATGGGGCCCACTACAATGAGCAGTTCTTC. Protein: CASRDGAHYNEQFF. The complete variable domain, with remaining parts taken from reference TRBV7-9 and TRBJ2-1, reads DTGVSQNPRHKITKRGQNVTFRCDPISEHNRLYWYRQTLGQGPEFLTYFQNEAQLEKSRLLSDRFSAERPKGSFSTLEIQRTEQGDSAMYLCASRDGAHYNEQFFGPGTRLTVL.

The genes are TRBV28 and TRBJ1-1; D is undetermined. The germline V gene encodes CDR1 MDHEN and CDR2 SYDVKM. The CDR3 is made up of 14 amino acids. V dropped 2 bases and J dropped 3 bases, with 10 bases sitting between them. The DNA of the CDR3 is TGTGCCAGCAGTTTAATCGGGCGGTACACTGAAGCTTTCTTT. Protein: CASSLIGRYTEAFF. Complete variable domain (other parts from reference TRBV28 and TRBJ1-1): DVKVTQSSRYLVKRTGEKVFLECVQDMDHENMFWYRQDPGLGLRLIYFSYDVKMKEKGDIPEGYSVSREKKERFSLILESASTNQTSMYLCASSLIGRYTEAFFGQGTRLTVV.

The table lists this clone with a count of one. This chain uses TRBV11-2 with TRBJ2-5; 10 positions agree with TRBD2. In germline, CDR1 is SGHAT, CDR2 FQNNGV. The CDR3 extends over 15 amino acids. V gave up 5 bases and J gave up 5 bases; unmatched junction bases: 8. CDR3 sequence reads: CASSGGLAAMETQYF. CDR3 DNA: TGTGCCAGCAGCGGCGGACTAGCGGCGATGGAGACCCAGTACTTC. The whole variable domain, filled in from reference TRBV11-2 and TRBJ2-5, reads EAGVAQSPRYKIIEKRQSVAFWCNPISGHATLYWYQQILGQGPKLLIQFQNNGVVDDSQLPKDRFSAERLKGVDSTLKIQPAKLEDSAVYLCASSGGLAAMETQYFGPGTRLLVL.

Here the CDR3 reads CASSIRGDTQYF. In DNA, the CDR3 is TGTGCCAGTAGTATTCGGGGAGATACGCAGTATTTT. This rearrangement joins TRBV19 to TRBJ2-3; D might be TRBD2 (5 bases). Germline V CDR1 and CDR2: LNHDA, SQIVND (reference sequence). Trimming took 3 bases from V and 5 from J, leaving 6 bases between them. The CDR3 spans 12 residues.

This clone was detected a few times. The rearrangement joins TRBV6-1 to TRBJ2-7; TRBD1 matches at 9 bases. The CDR3 extends over 15 amino acids. Germline V gene data show CDR1 as MNHNS and CDR2 as SASEGT. Losses at the gene ends were 6 bases for V and 4 bases for J; bases not matched to a gene: 10. The CDR3 sequence is CASRAGQGSTYEQYF. The CDR3 bases are TGTGCCAGCAGAGCTGGACAGGGGAGCACGTACGAGCAGTACTTC.

The V gene is TRBV5-4, the J gene TRBJ1-1, with D unclear. CDR3 length: 14 residues. Trimming took off 1 base at V and 2 bases at J, with 9 bases between the two ends. Germline V lookup: CDR1 SGHNT, CDR2 YYREEE (reference sequence). For the CDR3, the DNA is TGTGCCAGCAGCTTGATAGGGAGTAACACTGAAGCTTTCTTT. This codes for CASSLIGSNTEAFF.

This rearrangement joins TRBV7-9 to TRBJ1-2, with D hard to call. The ends were cut back, 3 bases at V and 4 bases at J, with 6 bases in the middle. Germline V gives CDR1 SEHNR, CDR2 FQNEAQ (reference sequence). The CDR3 consists of 12 residues. The CDR3 sequence is CASSFRPYGYTF. Written as DNA, the CDR3 is TGTGCCAGCAGCTTCAGACCCTATGGCTACACCTTC.

V and J are TRBV20-1 and TRBJ2-1, with D unresolved. Looked up from germline, CDR1 is DFQATT and CDR2 is SNEGSKA (reference sequence). The V end was cut by 1 base, the J end by 12 bases, with 10 bases between. The CDR3 extends over 11 amino acids. The CDR3 DNA sequence: TGCAGTGCTAGAGTGAAGCAGACGCAGTTCTTC. This translates into CSARVKQTQFF.

The chain couples TRBV5-6 to TRBJ2-5, with D hard to call. The CDR3 length is 13 residues. CDR1 is SGHDT and CDR2 is YYEEEE in the germline V gene. With 1 base removed from V and 5 bases from J, the gap between germline ends came to 9 bases. The CDR3 reads CASSLLRRETQYF. CDR3 bases: TGTGCCAGCAGCTTGTTGCGTCGGGAGACCCAGTACTTC. Full variable domain (outside the CDR3, taken from reference TRBV5-6 and TRBJ2-5): DAGVTQSPTHLIKTRGQQVTLRCSPKSGHDTVSWYQQALGQGPQFIFQYYEEEERQRGNFPDRFSGHQFPNYSSELNVNALLLGDSALYLCASSLLRRETQYFGPGTRLLVL.

The V gene is TRBV2, the J gene TRBJ1-4; TRBD1 aligns across 8 bases. Germline CDR1 SNHLY, CDR2 FYNNEI. The CDR3 has 14 residues. The ends lost 11 bases at V and 6 bases at J; junction bases unmatched: 11. The DNA of the CDR3 is TGTGCCTGGCAGATCAGGGGGCGGCATGAAAAACTGTTTTTT. Protein: CAWQIRGRHEKLFF.

A single count supports this clone. This chain links TRBV6-6 with TRBJ1-2, with 7 bases identical to TRBD1. The J segment lost 7 bases and the V segment lost 6 bases, leaving 8 bases of the junction unmatched. The CDR3 sequence is 13 residues long. Germline CDR1 MNHNY, CDR2 SVGAGI (reference sequence). CDR3 bases: TGTGCCAGCAGCAAAGACAGGGTTGGTGGCTACACCTTC. This codes for CASSKDRVGGYTF.

V usage is TRBV5-6 and J usage is TRBJ1-1; no firm D call. Germline CDR1 reads SGHDT; CDR2 reads YYEEEE. The CDR3 is 15 residues long. V gave up 0 bases and J gave up 3 bases, with 12 bases separating them. CDR3 in amino acids: CASSLAGLLDTEAFF. The DNA of the CDR3 is TGTGCCAGCAGCTTGGCCGGACTCTTAGACACTGAAGCTTTCTTT.

V gene TRBV7-3 combines with J gene TRBJ2-1, with 9 bases aligning to TRBD2. From germline, CDR1 is SGHTA and CDR2 FQGTGA. V gave up 5 bases and J gave up 6 bases; unmatched junction bases: 11. The CDR3 consists of 16 residues. CDR3 loop: CASSPGAGGISNEQFF. DNA for the CDR3: TGTGCCAGCAGCCCCGGAGCGGGAGGTATTTCCAATGAGCAGTTCTTC.

V gene TRBV19 combines with J gene TRBJ2-7; 14 bases map to TRBD2. The CDR3 is 16 residues long. The germline CDR1 and CDR2 sequences are LNHDA and SQIVND (reference sequence). V lost 6 bases and J lost 4; bases outside the gene matches: 8. CDR3 in DNA: TGTGCCAGTAGCCCGGGGACTAGCGGGAGTAGGTACGAGCAGTACTTC. This translates into CASSPGTSGSRYEQYF.

The chain recombines TRBV19 with TRBJ1-1, with 11 positions matching TRBD1. Trimming removed 5 bases from V and 1 base from J; junction bases left unmatched: 6. The CDR3 spans 16 residues. Germline CDR1 and CDR2: LNHDA and SQIVND (reference sequence). The CDR3 here is CASSLGQGAPNTEAFF. The CDR3 DNA reads as TGTGCCAGTAGTCTTGGACAGGGGGCCCCGAACACTGAAGCTTTCTTT.

J is TRBJ1-5 and V is TRBV6-1; no clear D. The CDR3 has 14 residues. V was trimmed by 8 bases and J by 6 bases, leaving 17 bases between them. In germline, CDR1 is MNHNS, CDR2 SASEGT. The DNA of the CDR3 is TGTGCCAGCCTGGGCCACGGTGGGCGTCAGCCCCAGCATTTT. Amino acids: CASLGHGGRQPQHF.

J is TRBJ2-1 and V is TRBV7-9; perhaps D is TRBD1 or TRBD2 (7 bases each). Germline CDR1 is SEHNR and CDR2 is FQNEAQ (reference sequence). The V gene lost 2 bases and the J gene lost 9 bases, with 20 bases spanning the gap. This CDR3 has 16 residues. This chain's CDR3 is CASSLREGALAGEQFF. Written as DNA, the CDR3 is TGTGCCAGCAGCTTAAGGGAGGGGGCGCTGGCGGGTGAGCAGTTCTTC.

The chain has TRBV6-5 and TRBJ1-3; D is unclear. The CDR3 is made up of 16 amino acids. Germline assignment: CDR1 MNHEY and CDR2 SVGAGI. Trimming left V 0 bases short and J 0 bases short, with 9 bases between. The chain's CDR3 is CASSYSKAFSGNTIYF. The CDR3 DNA follows: TGTGCCAGCAGTTACTCGAAGGCGTTCTCTGGAAACACCATATATTTT.

The chain recombines TRBV6-4 with TRBJ1-4; D is unclear. This CDR3 has 16 amino acids. Germline V lookup: CDR1 MRHNA, CDR2 SNTAGT. The ends were cut back, 5 bases at V and 7 bases at J, with 20 bases in the middle. CDR3 coding DNA: TGTGCCAGCAGTTTACACCCCAGCACGGGAAGTGAAAAACTGTTTTTT. Its protein product is CASSLHPSTGSEKLFF.

The J gene is TRBJ1-1, the V gene TRBV7-9; D ambiguous. V gave up 5 bases and J gave up 3 bases, with 7 bases separating them. Germline V gene lookup returns CDR1 SEHNR and CDR2 FQNEAQ (reference sequence). This CDR3 contains 12 residues. CDR3 loop: CASSRPDTEAFF. DNA of the CDR3: TGTGCCAGCAGCCGGCCCGACACTGAAGCTTTCTTT.

This clone showed up just a few times. The rearrangement joins TRBV6-1 to TRBJ1-6, with D possibly TRBD1 on 5 matching bases. The ends were cut back, 6 bases at V and 7 bases at J, with 16 bases in the middle. Germline V gives CDR1 MNHNS, CDR2 SASEGT. The CDR3 loop spans 15 amino acids. The CDR3 DNA reads TGTGCCAGCAGGGGCGGGGCCCTTGACAATTCACCCCTCCACTTT. This sequence encodes CASRGGALDNSPLHF.

J is TRBJ2-7 and V is TRBV4-1, with a possible D match to TRBD1 (5 bases). V gave up 4 bases and J gave up 1 base, with 8 bases separating them. Germline V gene data show CDR1 as MGHRA and CDR2 as YSYEKL. CDR3 length: 13 amino acids. The CDR3 DNA reads as TGCGCCAGCAGCCCTGGACAATCCTACGAGCAGTACTTC. It yields the protein CASSPGQSYEQYF.

The chain links TRBV15 to TRBJ2-2; D possibly corresponds to TRBD2 (6 bases). The length of the CDR3 is 15 residues. V lost 1 base to trimming and J lost 1 base, with 7 bases between them. Germline lookup yields CDR1 LNHNV and CDR2 YYDKDF (reference sequence). CDR3 residues: CATSRGLGNTGELFF. The DNA for the CDR3 is TGTGCCACCAGCAGAGGACTAGGGAACACCGGGGAGCTGTTTTTT.

The chain recombines TRBV11-2 with TRBJ2-2; 7 bases are shared with TRBD1. The germline CDR1 and CDR2 sequences are SGHAT and FQNNGV. The CDR3 runs to 15 residues. V lost 10 bases, J lost 0 bases, and 8 bases stayed unmatched. CDR3 residues: CATETTGSNTGELFF. The CDR3, as DNA: TGTGCCACCGAAACGACAGGGTCGAACACCGGGGAGCTGTTTTTT.

The rearrangement joins TRBV11-2 to TRBJ1-1; D is uncertain. Germline V gives CDR1 SGHAT, CDR2 FQNNGV. Trimming pared 5 bases from V and 10 bases from J, leaving 17 bases between. The CDR3 has 13 residues. The CDR3 is CASSLGRGGRAFF. CDR3 DNA sequence: TGTGCCAGCAGCCTAGGGCGGGGTGGGCGAGCTTTCTTT.